What follows describes a single T cell receptor beta chain. It has no known antigen specificity. No quality values exist for individual bases; no much larger clone is one base distant. This record belongs to a study of technical replicates of blood from a few donors (dated by TCRdb to about 2017). The germline V gene (reference sequence) specifies GTSNPN as CDR1 and SVGIG as CDR2. The CDR3 goes from the cysteine to the phenylalanine over 15 residues. The only DNA kept is the CDR3, 45 bases in frame from the first base. Compared with germline, V lacks 0 bases and J lacks 10 bases; bases without a gene match: 12. The library was prepared using the immunoSEQ multiplex PCR assay. TCRdb retrieved this table from immuneACCESS and kept in-frame rearrangements only. Not all clones are present; in checked studies, unresolved V genes account for under half, and no reason is known for the remainder. Counted in this sample were more than 15,000 clones; over 65% of them appeared once. About 9.5% of the sample belongs to the ten largest clones.

Recombination joined TRBV30 with TRBJ2-1; TRBD1 matches 7 bases in the middle. This receptor was taken from a human donor in good health. Some clones in this sample may be carry-over from other donors' samples. Sample: PBMCs. The CDR3 protein sequence reads: CAWSVQGNYVREQFF. The nucleotide sequence is TGTGCCTGGAGTGTACAGGGGAACTACGTGAGGGAGCAGTTCTTC.